Listed below are T cell receptor beta chains from one sample, sequenced in a study of cytomegalovirus exposure and HLA in healthy donors. The method was immunoSEQ multiplex PCR; TCRdb's version includes in-frame clones alone and lacks a portion of them. The data hold under 150,000 clones, with around nine tenths observed a single time. Sequencing used PBMCs. Receptor source: a woman aged 18-29 years in good health and CMV-seropositive. CDR3s leave out the opening cysteine and the closing phenylalanine or tryptophan. Each record gives: J gene, V gene, CDR3 length, CDR3 protein.

TRBJ1-2,TRBV5-6,13,ASSLWGGSNYGYT
TRBJ1-1,TRBV4-2,13,ASSQDRLLNTEAF
TRBJ1-6,TRBV2,12,ASSIGGQDSPLH
TRBJ2-1,TRBV7-9,12,ASSRGGSHNEQF
TRBJ2-3,TRBV5-1,14,ASSFGTSGGADTQY
TRBJ1-1,TRBV14,11,ASSQQGVTEAF
TRBJ1-4,TRBV15,13,ATSRQTGSNEKLF
TRBJ2-4,TRBV4-1,16,ASSQLSMTARAKNIQY
TRBJ2-1,TRBV4-2,10,ASSQVLAGQF
TRBJ1-4,TRBV29-1,12,SVEASPGEEKLF
TRBJ1-1,TRBV6-5,12,ASSTRGWGTEAF